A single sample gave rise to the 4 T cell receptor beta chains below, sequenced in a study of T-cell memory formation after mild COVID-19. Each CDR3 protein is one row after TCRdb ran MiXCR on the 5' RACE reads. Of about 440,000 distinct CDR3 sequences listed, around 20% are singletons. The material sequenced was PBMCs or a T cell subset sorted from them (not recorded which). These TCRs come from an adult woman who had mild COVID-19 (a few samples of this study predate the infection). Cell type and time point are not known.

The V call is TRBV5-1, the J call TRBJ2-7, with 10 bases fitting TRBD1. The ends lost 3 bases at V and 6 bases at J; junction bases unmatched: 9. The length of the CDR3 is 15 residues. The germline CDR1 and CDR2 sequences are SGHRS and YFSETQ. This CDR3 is CASSYRPGTGAEQYF. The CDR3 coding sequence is TGCGCCAGCAGCTACCGTCCCGGGACAGGGGCCGAGCAGTACTTC. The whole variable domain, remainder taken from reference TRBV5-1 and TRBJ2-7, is KAGVTQTPRYLIKTRGQQVTLSCSPISGHRSVSWYQQTPGQGLQFLFEYFSETQRNKGNFPGRFSGRQFSNSRSEMNVSTLELGDSALYLCASSYRPGTGAEQYFGPGTRLTVT.

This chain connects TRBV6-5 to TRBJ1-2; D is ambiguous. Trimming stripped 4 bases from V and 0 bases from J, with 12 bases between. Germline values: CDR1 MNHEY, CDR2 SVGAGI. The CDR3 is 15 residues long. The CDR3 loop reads CASSSPGRANYGYTF. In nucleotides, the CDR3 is TGTGCCAGCAGTTCCCCGGGGAGAGCTAACTATGGCTACACCTTC.

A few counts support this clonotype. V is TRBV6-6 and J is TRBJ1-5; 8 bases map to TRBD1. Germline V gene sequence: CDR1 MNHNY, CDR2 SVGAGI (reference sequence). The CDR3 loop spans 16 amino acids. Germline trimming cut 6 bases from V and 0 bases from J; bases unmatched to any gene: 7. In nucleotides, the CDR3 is TGTGCCAGCAGCCGAGACAGGGGATATAGCAATCAGCCCCAGCATTTT. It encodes CASSRDRGYSNQPQHF.

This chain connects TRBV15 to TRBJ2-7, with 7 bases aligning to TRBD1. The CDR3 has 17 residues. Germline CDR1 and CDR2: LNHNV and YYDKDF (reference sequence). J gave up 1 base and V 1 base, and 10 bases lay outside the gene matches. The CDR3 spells CATSRGTRQGWSYEQYF. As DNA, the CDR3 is TGTGCCACCAGCAGAGGGACCCGACAGGGCTGGTCCTACGAGCAGTACTTC.